These 23 T cell receptor beta chains were sequenced from one sample in a study of T cell changes during pregnancy in multiple sclerosis. Sequencing was performed with immunoSEQ multiplex PCR; in TCRdb, only in-frame clones are kept and a portion is missing. This table holds over 65,000 clones, 90% to 95% found once. The material was peripheral blood, obtained in the first trimester of pregnancy. The source of these receptors is a female donor with multiple sclerosis, enrolled in a pregnancy study.

The rearrangement joins TRBV7-2 to TRBJ2-7, with 8 bases aligning to TRBD1. CDR3 length equals 16 residues. The germline V gene encodes CDR1 SGHTA and CDR2 FQGNSA. After removal of 2 bases from V and 0 bases from J, the junction contained 6 bases not matched to a gene. CDR3 protein: CASSLQGASPSYEQYF. The DNA for the CDR3 is TGTGCCAGCAGCTTACAGGGGGCGTCCCCCTCCTACGAGCAGTACTTC.

The chain is built from TRBV5-6 and TRBJ2-2; no reliable D call. This CDR3 contains 12 residues. Germline V gene data show CDR1 as SGHDT and CDR2 as YYEEEE. Trimming took off 2 bases at V and 6 bases at J, with 5 bases between the two ends. CDR3 region: CASSFGAGELFF. DNA of the CDR3: TGTGCCAGCAGCTTCGGTGCCGGGGAGCTGTTTTTT.

This chain joins TRBV27 and TRBJ1-1; D remains unclear. Trimming stripped 5 bases from V and 4 bases from J, with 8 bases between. This CDR3 has 12 residues. Germline-derived CDR1 and CDR2 are MNHEY and SMNVEV (reference sequence). This CDR3 is CASSPGGTEAFF. The CDR3, as DNA: TGTGCCAGCAGTCCGGGAGGCACTGAAGCTTTCTTT.

V usage is TRBV30 and J usage is TRBJ2-2, with D possibly being TRBD2 (6 bases). CDR3 length equals 15 residues. Trimming left V 0 bases short and J 3 bases short, with 11 bases between. CDR1 is GTSNPN, CDR2 SVGIG, per germline (reference sequence). CDR3 loop: CAWSVLREDTGELFF. In nucleotides, the CDR3 is TGTGCCTGGAGTGTACTGAGGGAGGACACCGGGGAGCTGTTTTTT.

This chain uses TRBV30 with TRBJ2-2, with TRBD1 identical over 9 bases. Trimming cost V 6 bases and J 4 bases; bases outside gene matches: 6. The CDR3 consists of 14 residues. Per germline, CDR1 GTSNPN and CDR2 SVGIG (reference sequence). The CDR3 region has the DNA TGTGCCTGTAGAGGACAGGGGCCCACCGGGGAGCTGTTTTTT. Its protein product is CACRGQGPTGELFF.

J is TRBJ2-7 and V is TRBV19, with TRBD2 matching over 9 bases. The CDR3 runs to 15 residues. CDR1 is LNHDA and CDR2 is SQIVND in the germline V gene (reference sequence). Unmatched junction bases numbered 8, after V lost 3 bases and J lost 5 bases. In nucleotides, the CDR3 is TGTGCCAGTAGTATCCCCACCGGGACTAGCAACGAGCAGTACTTC. This sequence encodes CASSIPTGTSNEQYF.

This chain joins TRBV5-6 and TRBJ2-7; 11 nucleotides line up with TRBD2. This CDR3 spans 16 amino acids. V lost 0 bases and J lost 3; bases outside the gene matches: 5. Germline V gene lookup returns CDR1 SGHDT and CDR2 YYEEEE. CDR3 sequence reads: CASSLEASGRHYEQYF. The CDR3 nucleotides read TGTGCCAGCAGCTTGGAGGCTAGCGGGAGGCACTACGAGCAGTACTTC. The whole variable domain, remainder taken from reference TRBV5-6 and TRBJ2-7, is DAGVTQSPTHLIKTRGQQVTLRCSPKSGHDTVSWYQQALGQGPQFIFQYYEEEERQRGNFPDRFSGHQFPNYSSELNVNALLLGDSALYLCASSLEASGRHYEQYFGPGTRLTVT.

The chain is built from TRBV2 and TRBJ2-7, with D unclear. V was trimmed by 1 base and J by 3 bases, leaving 13 bases between them. CDR1 is SNHLY, CDR2 FYNNEI, per germline. This CDR3 comprises 15 residues. The CDR3: CASSEEALNLYEQYF. In DNA, the CDR3 is TGTGCCAGCAGTGAAGAGGCACTAAACCTCTACGAGCAGTACTTC.

The J gene is TRBJ1-1, the V gene TRBV21-1; TRBD1, the table's D call, was not compared with the DNA. TRBV21-1 has pseudogene status. CDR3 size: 12 residues. Written as DNA, the CDR3 is TGTGCCAGCAGCAAACAGAACACTGAAGCTTTCTTT. Translation: CASSKQNTEAFF.

The rearrangement joins TRBV6-1 to TRBJ2-5; no reliable D call. In germline, CDR1 is MNHNS, CDR2 SASEGT. V dropped 8 bases and J dropped 2 bases, with 12 bases sitting between them. The CDR3 has 13 amino acids. The CDR3, as DNA: TGTGCCAGCGTTGCGCCTGCACAAGAGACCCAGTACTTC. Its protein product is CASVAPAQETQYF.

This clone is a singleton in its sample. The chain uses TRBV6-5 and TRBJ1-1; 8 nucleotides align to TRBD1. Germline CDR1 reads MNHEY; CDR2 reads SVGAGI. Germline trimming cut 6 bases from V and 3 bases from J; bases unmatched to any gene: 6. The CDR3 is 14 amino acids. The CDR3: CASRTQGGHTEAFF. CDR3 DNA sequence: TGTGCCAGCAGAACACAGGGGGGGCACACTGAAGCTTTCTTT.

CDR3 DNA sequence: TGTGCCAGCAGTTTCAGACAGGGCCTAAGGGGTTCACCCCTCCACTTT. Residues: CASSFRQGLRGSPLHF. The rearrangement joins TRBV28 to TRBJ1-6; 7 positions agree with TRBD1. The V segment lost 3 bases and the J segment 9 bases; nucleotides outside the gene matches: 11. Looked up from germline, CDR1 is MDHEN and CDR2 is SYDVKM. CDR3 length: 16 amino acids.

V and J are TRBV2 and TRBJ2-7, with TRBD2 identical over 10 bases. V was pared by 1 base and J by 6 bases, with 9 bases of the junction left unmatched. The CDR3 loop spans 16 amino acids. Germline CDR1 is SNHLY and CDR2 is FYNNEI. The CDR3 DNA reads TGTGCCAGCAGTGAAGGGCTGGCTAGCGGGGGATCCGAGCAGTACTTC. This codes for CASSEGLASGGSEQYF.

This clone was observed a handful of times. V is TRBV15 and J is TRBJ1-6; D gene uncertain. Germline CDR1 reads LNHNV; CDR2 reads YYDKDF (reference sequence). Trimming shortened V by 0 bases and J by 7 bases, and 4 bases separated the two germline ends. The CDR3 covers 13 residues. The chain's CDR3 is CATSRDENSPLHF. Here the CDR3 DNA reads TGTGCCACCAGCAGAGACGAGAATTCACCCCTCCACTTT. The full variable domain, its missing parts supplied by reference TRBV15 and TRBJ1-6, is DAMVIQNPRYQVTQFGKPVTLSCSQTLNHNVMYWYQQKSSQAPKLLFHYYDKDFNNEADTPDNFQSRRPNTSFCFLDIRSPGLGDTAMYLCATSRDENSPLHFGNGTRLTVT.

This sequence joins TRBV28 and TRBJ1-1; D is undetermined. V was trimmed by 1 base and J by 2 bases, leaving 8 bases between them. The germline V gene encodes CDR1 MDHEN and CDR2 SYDVKM. The CDR3 is 14 amino acids. CDR3 nucleotides: TGTGCCAGCAGTTTATATACAGCTAACACTGAAGCTTTCTTT. Amino acids: CASSLYTANTEAFF.

This chain links TRBV2 with TRBJ2-5; D gene unclear. Trimming shortened V by 6 bases and J by 5 bases, and 7 bases separated the two germline ends. The CDR3 runs to 11 residues. Germline V gives CDR1 SNHLY, CDR2 FYNNEI. The CDR3 DNA sequence: TGTGCCAGCAGCCCTCAGGAGACCCAGTACTTC. It yields the protein CASSPQETQYF.

The chain links TRBV5-4 to TRBJ1-6; 12 bases align to TRBD1. Germline V lookup: CDR1 SGHNT, CDR2 YYREEE (reference sequence). Trimming cost V 1 base and J 6 bases; bases outside gene matches: 2. CDR3 length: 16 amino acids. The CDR3 bases are TGTGCCAGCAGCTTGTTGGGACAGGGGGCTAATTCACCCCTCCACTTT. This gives the protein CASSLLGQGANSPLHF.

This chain connects TRBV5-1 to TRBJ1-2; D possibly corresponds to TRBD1 (6 bases). Between the trimmed V and J ends, which lost 4 bases and 3 bases, there was a span of 13 bases. The CDR3 consists of 14 residues. Germline CDR1 SGHRS, CDR2 YFSETQ. This chain's CDR3 is CASSLQGSDYGYTF. DNA for the CDR3: TGCGCCAGCAGCCTACAGGGTTCAGACTATGGCTACACCTTC.

This chain uses TRBV11-3 with TRBJ2-7, with 8 bases that match TRBD1. CDR3 length: 16 residues. CDR1 is SGHNT and CDR2 is YENEEA in the germline V gene. V was pared by 5 bases and J by 1 base, with 10 bases of the junction left unmatched. The CDR3 sequence is CASSPPLRGQSYEQYF. CDR3 nucleotides: TGTGCCAGCAGCCCCCCTCTCAGGGGGCAGTCCTACGAGCAGTACTTC.

The V call is TRBV10-3, the J call TRBJ2-7, with TRBD2 matching over 11 bases. Per the germline V gene, CDR1 is ENHRY and CDR2 is SYGVKD. The J segment lost 6 bases and the V segment lost 4 bases, leaving 8 bases of the junction unmatched. The CDR3 is 15 residues long. DNA of the CDR3: TGTGCCATCAGTGTTAGCGGGAGGGATTCGGGCGAGCAGTACTTC. The encoded protein is CAISVSGRDSGEQYF.

The V gene is TRBV11-3, the J gene TRBJ2-3; 7 nucleotides match TRBD1. The CDR3 runs 14 residues. The germline gives CDR1 SGHNT, CDR2 YENEEA. The junction had 1 base not matched to a gene; V was cut back by 1 base and J by 3 bases. Here the CDR3 reads CASSLGQGTDTQYF. The DNA of the CDR3 is TGTGCCAGCAGCTTAGGACAGGGAACAGATACGCAGTATTTT.

This clone was recorded only once. The chain joins TRBV7-9 to TRBJ2-3; 8 nucleotides line up with TRBD1. The ends lost 1 base at V and 6 bases at J; junction bases unmatched: 0. The CDR3 has 13 amino acids. Germline CDR1 is SEHNR and CDR2 is FQNEAQ (reference sequence). The CDR3 is CASSLGTGDTQYF. The CDR3 DNA sequence: TGTGCCAGCAGCTTAGGGACAGGGGATACGCAGTATTTT.

This clone was recorded a few times. The gene calls are TRBV4-1 and TRBJ1-2, with 7 bases fitting TRBD1. This CDR3 has 14 residues. The V and J ends lost 0 bases and 4 bases, in that order; junction bases with no gene match: 2. Germline CDR1 MGHRA, CDR2 YSYEKL. This CDR3 is CASSQEPGGYGYTF. CDR3 coding DNA: TGCGCCAGCAGCCAAGAACCAGGGGGCTATGGCTACACCTTC.